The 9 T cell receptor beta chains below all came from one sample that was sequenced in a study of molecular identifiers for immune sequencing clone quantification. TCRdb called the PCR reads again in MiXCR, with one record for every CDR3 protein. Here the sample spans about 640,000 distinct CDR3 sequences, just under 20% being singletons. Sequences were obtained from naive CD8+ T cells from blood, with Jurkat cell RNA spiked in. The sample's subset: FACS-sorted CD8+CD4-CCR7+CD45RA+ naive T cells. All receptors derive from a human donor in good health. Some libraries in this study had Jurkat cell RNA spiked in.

CDR3 nucleotides: TGTGCCTGGACTACCGGGAGCGAGGCTTTCTTT. Translated, it gives CAWTTGSEAFF. The chain carries TRBV30 and TRBJ1-1; D gene ambiguous. The germline V and J ends were trimmed by 4 bases and 11 bases, with 14 bases remaining between them. Looked up from germline, CDR1 is GTSNPN and CDR2 is SVGIG (reference sequence). CDR3 length equals 11 residues.

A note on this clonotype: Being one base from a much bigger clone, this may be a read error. This chain's CDR3 is CASSQDSLGFGNAIYF. The CDR3 DNA is TGCGCCAGCAGCCAAGATTCGTTGGGGTTTGGAAACGCCATATATTTT. The J gene is TRBJ1-3, the V gene TRBV4-3; D unresolved. CDR3 length: 16 residues. Germline V gene data show CDR1 as LGHNA and CDR2 as YSLEER.

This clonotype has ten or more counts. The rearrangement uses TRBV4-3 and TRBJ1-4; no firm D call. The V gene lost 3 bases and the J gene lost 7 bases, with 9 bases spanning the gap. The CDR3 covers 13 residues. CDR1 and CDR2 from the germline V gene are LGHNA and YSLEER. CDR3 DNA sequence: TGCGCCAGCAGCCATAGCGGGGTTGAAAAACTGTTTTTT. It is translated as CASSHSGVEKLFF.

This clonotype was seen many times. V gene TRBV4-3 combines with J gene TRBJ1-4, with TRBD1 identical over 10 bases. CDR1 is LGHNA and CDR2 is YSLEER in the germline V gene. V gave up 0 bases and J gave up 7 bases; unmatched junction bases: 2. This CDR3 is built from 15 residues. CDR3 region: CASSQDGTGVEKLFF. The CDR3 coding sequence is TGCGCCAGCAGCCAAGATGGGACAGGGGTTGAAAAACTGTTTTTT.

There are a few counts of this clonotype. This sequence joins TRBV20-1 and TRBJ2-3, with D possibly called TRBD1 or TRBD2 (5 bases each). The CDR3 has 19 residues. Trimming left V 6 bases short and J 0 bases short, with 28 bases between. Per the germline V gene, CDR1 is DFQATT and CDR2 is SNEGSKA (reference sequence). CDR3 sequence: CSAPGDRGRGGVSTDTQYF. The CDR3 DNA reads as TGCAGTGCCCCCGGGGACCGAGGACGGGGCGGAGTGAGCACAGATACGCAGTATTTT.

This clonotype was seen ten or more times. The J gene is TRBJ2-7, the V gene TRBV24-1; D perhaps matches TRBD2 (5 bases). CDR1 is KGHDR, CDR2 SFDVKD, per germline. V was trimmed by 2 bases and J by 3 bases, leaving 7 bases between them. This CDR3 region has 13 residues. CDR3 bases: TGTGCCACCAGTGATTCCGGGGACTACGAGCAGTACTTC. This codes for CATSDSGDYEQYF.

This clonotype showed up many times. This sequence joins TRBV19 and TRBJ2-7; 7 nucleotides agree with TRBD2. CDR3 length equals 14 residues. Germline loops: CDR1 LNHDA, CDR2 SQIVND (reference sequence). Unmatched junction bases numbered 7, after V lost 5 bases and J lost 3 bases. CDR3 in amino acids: CASSPLADHYEQYF. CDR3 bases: TGTGCCAGTAGTCCCCTAGCGGATCACTACGAGCAGTACTTC.

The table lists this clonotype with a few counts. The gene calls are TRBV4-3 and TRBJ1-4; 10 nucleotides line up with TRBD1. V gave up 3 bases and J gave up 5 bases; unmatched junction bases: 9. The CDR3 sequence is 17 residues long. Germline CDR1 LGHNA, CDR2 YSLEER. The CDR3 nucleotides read TGCGCCAGCAGCCACAAGATACCGGGACAGGGGAATGAAAAACTGTTTTTT. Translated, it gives CASSHKIPGQGNEKLFF.

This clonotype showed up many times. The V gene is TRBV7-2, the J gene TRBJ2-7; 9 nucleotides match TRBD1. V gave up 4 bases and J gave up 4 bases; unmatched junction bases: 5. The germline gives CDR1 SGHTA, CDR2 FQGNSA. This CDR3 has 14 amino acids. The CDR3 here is CASSSDRGGYEQYF. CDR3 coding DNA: TGTGCCAGCAGCTCGGACAGGGGAGGGTACGAGCAGTACTTC.